The table lists the clone carrying this T cell receptor beta chain with a count of one. The source of the sample is a study of blood T cell repertoires in COVID-19. Whole-study context: Samples taken during acute and convalescent COVID-19 were collected in the United States, Italy and Spain.

There are 14 residues in the CDR3. The germline gives CDR1 MNHEY, CDR2 SVGEGT. V shed 4 bases and J shed 9 bases, with 17 bases lying between them. The repertoire was sequenced with immunoSEQ multiplex PCR; TCRdb's copy has only in-frame clones and lacks some. The table includes around 390,000 clones, 85% to 90% detected once. The chain couples TRBV6-2 or TRBV6-3 to TRBJ2-3; D perhaps matches TRBD1 (6 bases). The clonotype was recovered from a woman between 50 and 59 years old who had recovered from COVID-19. Sequencing was carried out using PBMCs or T cells enriched from blood (not recorded which). CDR3 sequence reads: CASSSIGQSATQYF. In DNA, the CDR3 is TGTGCCAGCAGTTCCATCGGACAGTCAGCGACGCAGTATTTT.